Listed below are T cell receptor beta chains from one sample, sequenced in a study of cytotoxic CD8 clonotypes in ibrutinib-treated CLL. The repertoire was sequenced with immunoSEQ multiplex PCR; TCRdb's copy has only in-frame clones and lacks some. This repertoire shows around 140,000 clones, more than 70% found once; its top ten account for 7.5% to 9%. Sequenced material: PBMCs, taken after 36 months of ibrutinib treatment. The receptor source for this set is a human donor with chronic lymphocytic leukemia. Each CDR3 is given with its conserved first and last residue. D genes are given only for firm matches. Expanded clones get a size class; other rows say once, few or many, or leave the size out.

j_call: TRBJ2-1; v_call: TRBV27; clone_size: -; d_call: -; cdr3_aa: CASSSTDEQFF; cdr3_nt: TGTGCCAGCAGTTCTACCGATGAGCAGTTCTTC
j_call: TRBJ2-7; v_call: TRBV2; clone_size: -; d_call: TRBD2; cdr3_aa: CASNAWGGIYEQYF; cdr3_nt: TGTGCCAGCAATGCATGGGGGGGGATCTACGAGCAGTACTTC
j_call: TRBJ2-2; v_call: TRBV13; clone_size: -; d_call: -; cdr3_aa: CASSRLEQDGELFF; cdr3_nt: TGTGCCAGCAGCCGACTAGAGCAGGACGGGGAGCTGTTTTTT
j_call: TRBJ2-5; v_call: TRBV7-8; clone_size: many; d_call: -; cdr3_aa: CASSVTGTRVQETQYF; cdr3_nt: TGTGCCAGCAGCGTGACCGGGACAAGAGTACAAGAGACCCAGTACTTC
j_call: TRBJ2-3; v_call: TRBV13; clone_size: -; d_call: -; cdr3_aa: CASSHSPGPSTDTQYF; cdr3_nt: TGTGCCAGCAGCCATAGTCCAGGACCTAGCACAGATACGCAGTATTTT
j_call: TRBJ1-5; v_call: TRBV30; clone_size: -; d_call: -; cdr3_aa: CAWSLAGNQPQHF; cdr3_nt: TGTGCCTGGAGCCTAGCGGGGAATCAGCCCCAGCATTTT
j_call: TRBJ2-5; v_call: TRBV6-6; clone_size: -; d_call: TRBD1; cdr3_aa: CASQSTGSLETQYF; cdr3_nt: TGTGCCAGCCAATCGACAGGGAGCTTAGAGACCCAGTACTTC
j_call: TRBJ1-4; v_call: TRBV11-3; clone_size: -; d_call: -; cdr3_aa: CASSLRFNEKLFF; cdr3_nt: TGTGCCAGCAGCTTACGTTTTAATGAAAAACTGTTTTTT
j_call: TRBJ1-1; v_call: TRBV28; clone_size: -; d_call: -; cdr3_aa: CASSSGAQDTEAFF; cdr3_nt: TGTGCCAGCAGTTCGGGGGCGCAGGACACTGAAGCTTTCTTT
j_call: TRBJ2-2; v_call: TRBV9; clone_size: -; d_call: -; cdr3_aa: CASSVGVRGQPDTGELFF; cdr3_nt: TGTGCCAGCAGCGTAGGGGTCAGGGGACAACCCGATACTGGGGAGCTGTTTTTT
j_call: TRBJ1-1; v_call: TRBV18; clone_size: -; d_call: -; cdr3_aa: CASSGGAWTEAFF; cdr3_nt: TGTGCCAGCTCGGGGGGCGCCTGGACTGAAGCTTTCTTT
j_call: TRBJ2-3; v_call: TRBV4-1; clone_size: -; d_call: TRBD2; cdr3_aa: CASSGRLAEGYTDTQYF; cdr3_nt: TGCGCCAGCAGCGGGCGACTAGCGGAGGGATACACAGATACGCAGTATTTT
j_call: TRBJ2-1; v_call: TRBV5-1; clone_size: -; d_call: -; cdr3_aa: CASSGTTYNEQFF; cdr3_nt: TGCGCCAGCAGCGGGACCACCTACAATGAGCAGTTCTTC
j_call: TRBJ2-1; v_call: TRBV6-4; clone_size: -; d_call: TRBD2; cdr3_aa: CASSGTSGGYNEQFF; cdr3_nt: TGTGCCAGCAGTGGGACTAGCGGGGGATACAATGAGCAGTTCTTC
j_call: TRBJ1-3; v_call: TRBV4-1; clone_size: -; d_call: -; cdr3_aa: CASQINIGYSGNTIYF; cdr3_nt: TGCGCCAGCCAAATTAACATCGGTTACTCTGGAAACACCATATATTTT
j_call: TRBJ1-2; v_call: TRBV4-1; clone_size: -; d_call: -; cdr3_aa: CASSQLGQKDHGYTF; cdr3_nt: TGCGCCAGCAGCCAACTCGGTCAGAAGGATCATGGCTACACCTTC
j_call: TRBJ2-5; v_call: TRBV11-2; clone_size: -; d_call: TRBD2; cdr3_aa: CASSLDNRVLGTSGQETQYF; cdr3_nt: TGTGCCAGCAGCTTAGATAATAGAGTGTTAGGGACTAGCGGCCAAGAGACCCAGTACTTC
j_call: TRBJ1-2; v_call: TRBV6-5; clone_size: once; d_call: TRBD1; cdr3_aa: CASSYQRQGANGYTF; cdr3_nt: TGTGCCAGCAGTTACCAACGGCAGGGGGCGAATGGCTACACCTTC
j_call: TRBJ1-3; v_call: TRBV16; clone_size: -; d_call: -; cdr3_aa: CASSQSVDNTIYF; cdr3_nt: TGTGCCAGCAGCCAATCAGTGGACAACACCATATATTTT
j_call: TRBJ1-4; v_call: TRBV10-3; clone_size: -; d_call: -; cdr3_aa: CAISEGWGEKLFF; cdr3_nt: TGTGCCATCAGTGAGGGGTGGGGTGAAAAACTGTTTTTT
j_call: TRBJ2-1; v_call: TRBV7-3; clone_size: -; d_call: -; cdr3_aa: CASSIGGGYNEQFF; cdr3_nt: TGTGCCAGCAGCATAGGAGGGGGATACAATGAGCAGTTCTTC
j_call: TRBJ1-5; v_call: TRBV7-9; clone_size: -; d_call: -; cdr3_aa: CASSLEEDQPQHF; cdr3_nt: TGTGCCAGCAGCCTAGAGGAGGATCAGCCCCAGCATTTT
j_call: TRBJ1-5; v_call: TRBV6-1; clone_size: -; d_call: TRBD1; cdr3_aa: CASSSSPQGAQHF; cdr3_nt: TGTGCCAGCAGTTCTTCACCACAGGGGGCCCAGCATTTT
j_call: TRBJ2-5; v_call: TRBV5-1; clone_size: -; d_call: -; cdr3_aa: CASSLGEGPGPTQETQYF; cdr3_nt: TGCGCCAGCAGCTTGGGTGAGGGACCTGGCCCCACACAAGAGACCCAGTACTTC
j_call: TRBJ2-3; v_call: TRBV10-3; clone_size: -; d_call: -; cdr3_aa: CAISESVGYTDTQYF; cdr3_nt: TGTGCCATCAGTGAGTCGGTAGGGTACACAGATACGCAGTATTTT
j_call: TRBJ1-5; v_call: TRBV19; clone_size: -; d_call: -; cdr3_aa: CASSPQVRNQPQHF; cdr3_nt: TGTGCCAGTTCACCGCAGGTACGGAATCAGCCCCAGCATTTT
j_call: TRBJ2-3; v_call: TRBV2; clone_size: -; d_call: TRBD2; cdr3_aa: CASCGGTSGVTSTDTQYF; cdr3_nt: TGTGCCAGCTGTGGAGGGACTAGCGGGGTAACTAGCACAGATACGCAGTATTTT
j_call: TRBJ2-3; v_call: TRBV29-1; clone_size: -; d_call: -; cdr3_aa: CSVVARGDWADTQYF; cdr3_nt: TGCAGCGTTGTTGCCCGAGGGGATTGGGCAGATACGCAGTATTTT
j_call: TRBJ1-2; v_call: TRBV28; clone_size: -; d_call: -; cdr3_aa: CASSSDGSNYGYTF; cdr3_nt: TGTGCCAGCAGCTCCGATGGGTCTAACTATGGCTACACCTTC
j_call: TRBJ2-3; v_call: TRBV2; clone_size: -; d_call: TRBD2; cdr3_aa: CASCNPLTSGDADTQYF; cdr3_nt: TGTGCCAGCTGCAACCCCTTGACTAGCGGGGACGCAGATACGCAGTATTTT
j_call: TRBJ2-7; v_call: TRBV11-2; clone_size: -; d_call: TRBD1; cdr3_aa: CASRIPGQRNYEQYF; cdr3_nt: TGTGCCAGCAGAATACCGGGACAGAGAAACTACGAGCAGTACTTC
j_call: TRBJ2-2; v_call: TRBV28; clone_size: -; d_call: TRBD1; cdr3_aa: CASSLSDRVAGELFF; cdr3_nt: TGTGCCAGCAGTTTATCTGACAGGGTAGCCGGGGAGCTGTTTTTT
j_call: TRBJ2-7; v_call: TRBV5-4; clone_size: -; d_call: -; cdr3_aa: CASSQGFMEQYF; cdr3_nt: TGTGCCAGCAGTCAAGGCTTTATGGAGCAGTACTTC
j_call: TRBJ2-3; v_call: TRBV2; clone_size: -; d_call: TRBD2; cdr3_aa: CASSLPGLASTDTQYF; cdr3_nt: TGTGCCAGCAGTTTACCGGGACTAGCTAGCACAGATACGCAGTATTTT
j_call: TRBJ1-5; v_call: TRBV10-3; clone_size: -; d_call: -; cdr3_aa: CAIGNVNQPQHF; cdr3_nt: TGTGCCATCGGCAACGTAAATCAGCCCCAGCATTTT
j_call: TRBJ1-2; v_call: TRBV10-3; clone_size: few; d_call: TRBD1; cdr3_aa: CAIREDRGGDGYTF; cdr3_nt: TGTGCCATCAGGGAGGACAGGGGCGGTGATGGCTACACCTTC
j_call: TRBJ2-1; v_call: TRBV19; clone_size: -; d_call: TRBD2; cdr3_aa: CASRQGLAGVYEQFF; cdr3_nt: TGTGCCAGTAGACAAGGACTAGCGGGAGTATATGAGCAGTTCTTC
j_call: TRBJ2-6; v_call: TRBV19; clone_size: -; d_call: -; cdr3_aa: CASKNSLANVLTF; cdr3_nt: TGTGCCAGTAAAAACAGCTTGGCCAACGTCCTGACTTTC
j_call: TRBJ1-2; v_call: TRBV28; clone_size: -; d_call: -; cdr3_aa: CASSSIDLQYGYTF; cdr3_nt: TGTGCCAGCAGTTCCATCGATCTACAATATGGCTACACCTTC
j_call: TRBJ2-7; v_call: TRBV7-9; clone_size: -; d_call: -; cdr3_aa: CASSLRAGAYEQYF; cdr3_nt: TGTGCCAGCAGCTTACGGGCAGGGGCCTACGAGCAGTACTTC
j_call: TRBJ2-7; v_call: TRBV10-3; clone_size: -; d_call: -; cdr3_aa: CAIGLRETYEQYF; cdr3_nt: TGTGCCATCGGTTTGAGGGAGACCTACGAGCAGTACTTC
j_call: TRBJ2-1; v_call: TRBV9; clone_size: few; d_call: TRBD1; cdr3_aa: CASSGRGRGLGNEQFF; cdr3_nt: TGTGCCAGCAGCGGCCGGGGCAGGGGGCTTGGGAATGAGCAGTTCTTC
j_call: TRBJ2-1; v_call: TRBV12-5; clone_size: -; d_call: -; cdr3_aa: CASGLAPYEQFF; cdr3_nt: TGTGCTAGTGGTTTGGCCCCGTATGAGCAGTTCTTC
j_call: TRBJ1-2; v_call: TRBV5-1; clone_size: -; d_call: -; cdr3_aa: CASSSAIYGYTF; cdr3_nt: TGCGCCAGCAGTTCGGCCATCTATGGCTACACCTTC
j_call: TRBJ2-1; v_call: TRBV9; clone_size: -; d_call: TRBD2; cdr3_aa: CASSPTSGRGNEQFF; cdr3_nt: TGTGCCAGCAGCCCAACTAGCGGGAGGGGAAATGAGCAGTTCTTC
j_call: TRBJ1-5; v_call: TRBV10-1; clone_size: -; d_call: -; cdr3_aa: CARTVYSNQPQHF; cdr3_nt: TGCGCCAGGACAGTTTATAGCAATCAGCCCCAGCATTTT
j_call: TRBJ1-5; v_call: TRBV28; clone_size: -; d_call: -; cdr3_aa: CASSLGRNQPQHF; cdr3_nt: TGTGCCAGCAGTTTAGGTAGAAATCAGCCCCAGCATTTT
j_call: TRBJ1-4; v_call: TRBV18; clone_size: -; d_call: -; cdr3_aa: CASSPQGNEKLFF; cdr3_nt: TGTGCCAGCTCACCACAGGGTAATGAAAAACTGTTTTTT
j_call: TRBJ2-7; v_call: TRBV29-1; clone_size: -; d_call: TRBD2; cdr3_aa: CSVASSAGVEQYF; cdr3_nt: TGCAGCGTTGCTAGTTCTGCGGGAGTTGAGCAGTACTTC
j_call: TRBJ1-5; v_call: TRBV6-6; clone_size: few; d_call: -; cdr3_aa: CASSTVPISQPQHF; cdr3_nt: TGTGCCAGCAGTACCGTTCCCATTAGCCAGCCCCAGCATTTT
j_call: TRBJ1-1; v_call: TRBV6-5; clone_size: -; d_call: -; cdr3_aa: CASSYPPTEAFF; cdr3_nt: TGTGCCAGCAGTTACCCCCCCACTGAAGCTTTCTTT
j_call: TRBJ2-2; v_call: TRBV5-1; clone_size: -; d_call: -; cdr3_aa: CASSSDSNTGELFF; cdr3_nt: TGCGCCAGCAGCTCGGATTCGAACACCGGGGAGCTGTTTTTT
j_call: TRBJ1-2; v_call: TRBV15; clone_size: -; d_call: -; cdr3_aa: CATSRDRVKAGYTF; cdr3_nt: TGTGCCACCAGCAGAGACAGGGTCAAAGCCGGCTACACCTTC
j_call: TRBJ2-5; v_call: TRBV7-6; clone_size: -; d_call: -; cdr3_aa: CASSLGQGGQWETQYF; cdr3_nt: TGTGCCAGCAGCTTAGGTCAGGGTGGGCAATGGGAGACCCAGTACTTC
j_call: TRBJ2-7; v_call: TRBV13; clone_size: -; d_call: -; cdr3_aa: CASSLGIDQSSYEQYF; cdr3_nt: TGTGCCAGCAGCTTAGGAATTGATCAGAGCTCCTACGAGCAGTACTTC
j_call: TRBJ1-2; v_call: TRBV19; clone_size: -; d_call: TRBD1; cdr3_aa: CASSIFMTGGLYGYTF; cdr3_nt: TGTGCCAGTAGTATATTTATGACAGGGGGCCTCTATGGCTACACCTTC
j_call: TRBJ2-1; v_call: TRBV28; clone_size: -; d_call: -; cdr3_aa: CASSPILLAAARDEQFF; cdr3_nt: TGTGCCAGCAGTCCCATCCTACTAGCAGCCGCACGGGATGAGCAGTTCTTC
j_call: TRBJ1-1; v_call: TRBV11-2; clone_size: few; d_call: -; cdr3_aa: CASSLNGGRGTEAFF; cdr3_nt: TGTGCCAGCAGCTTAAATGGGGGCCGGGGCACTGAAGCTTTCTTT
j_call: TRBJ1-3; v_call: TRBV18; clone_size: -; d_call: TRBD1; cdr3_aa: CASSADRVFGNTIYF; cdr3_nt: TGTGCCAGCTCAGCGGACAGGGTGTTTGGAAACACCATATATTTT
j_call: TRBJ2-1; v_call: TRBV11-3; clone_size: -; d_call: -; cdr3_aa: CASSPPARGLIVF; cdr3_nt: TGTGCCAGCAGCCCACCTGCGAGGGGATTAATAGTCTTC